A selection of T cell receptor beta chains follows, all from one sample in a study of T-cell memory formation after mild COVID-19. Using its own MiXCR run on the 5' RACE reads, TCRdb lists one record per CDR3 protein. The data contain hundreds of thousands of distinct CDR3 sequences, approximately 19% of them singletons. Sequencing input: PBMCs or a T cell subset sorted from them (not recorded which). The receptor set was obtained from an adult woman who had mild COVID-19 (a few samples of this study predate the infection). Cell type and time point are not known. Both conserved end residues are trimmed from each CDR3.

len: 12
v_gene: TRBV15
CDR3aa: ATSRDVGTDTQY

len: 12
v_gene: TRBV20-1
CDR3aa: SAVLLGWGGELF

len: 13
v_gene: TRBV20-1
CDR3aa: SARVSRLPKETQY

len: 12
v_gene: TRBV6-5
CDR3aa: ASSYDRGLSEAF

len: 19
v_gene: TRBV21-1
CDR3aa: ASSGGERAIKLPGGAYEQY

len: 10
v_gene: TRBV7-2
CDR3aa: ASGEGRETQY

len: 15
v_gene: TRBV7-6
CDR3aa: ASSLAEAGAPADTQY

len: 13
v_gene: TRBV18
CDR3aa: ASSPPGLASNEQF

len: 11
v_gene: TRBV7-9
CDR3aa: ASTSGTGNEQF

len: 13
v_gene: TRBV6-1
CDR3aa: ASSDRGVGNQPQH

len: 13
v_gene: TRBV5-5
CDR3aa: ASSLLGGGDTEAF

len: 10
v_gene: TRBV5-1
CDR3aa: ASSLRGAEQY

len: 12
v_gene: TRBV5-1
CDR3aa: ASSLAPGGYGYT

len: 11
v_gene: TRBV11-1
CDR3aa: ASSSGLKETQY

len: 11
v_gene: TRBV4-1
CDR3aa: ASSQEEDRLGT

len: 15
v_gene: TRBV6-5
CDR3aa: ASSYMIPLAGKNIQY

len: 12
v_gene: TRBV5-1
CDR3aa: ASSFEPVGGEQF

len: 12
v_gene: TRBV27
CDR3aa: ASGSSQGANGYT

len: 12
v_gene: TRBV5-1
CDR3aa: ASSPGQRNEKLF

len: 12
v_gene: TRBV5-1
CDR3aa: ASSLPQKADTQY

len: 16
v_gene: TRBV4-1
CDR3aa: ASSQFILSAGSNQPQH

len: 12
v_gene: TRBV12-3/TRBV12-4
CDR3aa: ASSRTGGRNTIY

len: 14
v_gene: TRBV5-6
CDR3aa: ASSPTTGTGFNEQF

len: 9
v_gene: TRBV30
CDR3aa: AWSLGNTIY

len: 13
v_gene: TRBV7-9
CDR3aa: ASSPPGQGDLEAF

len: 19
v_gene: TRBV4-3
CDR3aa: ASSHLLYGTGGSHSYNEQF

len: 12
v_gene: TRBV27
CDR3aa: ASSYSTNTGELF

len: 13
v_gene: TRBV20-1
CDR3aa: SASPLAGGPYEQF

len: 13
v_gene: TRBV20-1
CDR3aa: SARGTSGSQETQY

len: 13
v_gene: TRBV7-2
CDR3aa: ASSLGDRWPYEQY

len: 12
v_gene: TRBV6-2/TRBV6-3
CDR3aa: ASLVGRTNSPLH

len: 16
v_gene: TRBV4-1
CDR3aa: ASSQEASGGAAVNEQF

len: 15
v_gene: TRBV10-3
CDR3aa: AISESITGPRANVLT

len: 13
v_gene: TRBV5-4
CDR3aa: ASSTGLDSGNTIY

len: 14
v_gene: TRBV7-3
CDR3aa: ASSSRTSGSSGEQF

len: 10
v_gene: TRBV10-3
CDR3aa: ATRDRGTEAF

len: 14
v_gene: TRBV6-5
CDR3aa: ASSRRDTVNSYEQY